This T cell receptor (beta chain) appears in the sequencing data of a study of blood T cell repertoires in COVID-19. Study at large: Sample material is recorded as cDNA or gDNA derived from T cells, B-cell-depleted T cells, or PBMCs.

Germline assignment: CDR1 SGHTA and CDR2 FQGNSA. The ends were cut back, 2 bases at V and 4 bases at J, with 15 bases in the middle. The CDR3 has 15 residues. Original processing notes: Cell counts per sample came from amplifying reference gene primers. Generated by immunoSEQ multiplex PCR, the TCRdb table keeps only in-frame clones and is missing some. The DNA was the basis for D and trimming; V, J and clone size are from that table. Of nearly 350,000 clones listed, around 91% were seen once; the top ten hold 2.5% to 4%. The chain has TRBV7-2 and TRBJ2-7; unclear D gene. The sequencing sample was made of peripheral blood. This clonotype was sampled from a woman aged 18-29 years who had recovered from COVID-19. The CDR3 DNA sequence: TGTGCCAGCAGCTTAATGCGGTCGGAAGCTTACGAGCAGTACGTC. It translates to CASSLMRSEAYEQYV.